This TCR beta chain was profiled in a study of blood T cell repertoires in COVID-19. Background on the study: The origin of the acute and convalescent COVID-19 samples was the United States, Italy and Spain.

V was pared by 2 bases and J by 6 bases, with 3 bases of the junction left unmatched. CDR3 size: 13 residues. Looked up from germline, CDR1 is MDHEN and CDR2 is SYDVKM. In the original processing: Reference gene primers were amplified, and this amplification served to estimate nucleated cell counts. Measured with immunoSEQ multiplex PCR; TCRdb has only the in-frame clones, and not every one. That table gives V, J and clone size, and the DNA gave D and trimming. Among approximately 240,000 clones listed, around four fifths were seen once. This clone was recorded once. This chain uses TRBV28 with TRBJ1-2, with 7 bases matching TRBD1. This clonotype originated in an older woman with active or convalescent COVID-19. The sample comprised peripheral blood. The CDR3 region is CASSLPDRDGYTF. The CDR3 DNA sequence: TGTGCCAGCAGTTTACCAGACAGGGATGGCTACACCTTC.